These T cell receptor beta chains were read from a single sample in a study of cytomegalovirus exposure and HLA in healthy donors. TCRdb's copy holds only in-frame clones and misses some; the assay was immunoSEQ multiplex PCR. This repertoire includes 120,000 to 150,000 clones. The sample comprised PBMCs. These receptors originate from a woman aged 45-65 years in good health and CMV-seronegative. Each CDR3 is given with its conserved first and last residue. A D gene is named only where the DNA matches it firmly.

TRBV27	NA	TRBJ1-5	CASSLFREYQPQHF	TGTGCCAGCAGTTTATTCAGGGAATATCAGCCCCAGCATTTT
TRBV7-2	TRBD1	TRBJ2-6	CASSLTRQGATGANVLTF	TGTGCCAGCAGCTTAACCAGACAGGGGGCAACTGGGGCCAACGTCCTGACTTTC
TRBV28	TRBD2	TRBJ2-7	CASRTSGASYEQYF	TGTGCCAGCAGAACTAGCGGGGCCTCCTACGAGCAGTACTTC
TRBV2	NA	TRBJ1-2	CASSENRAANYGYTF	TGTGCCAGCAGTGAAAACAGGGCCGCTAACTATGGCTACACCTTC
TRBV9	NA	TRBJ1-4	CASSAGQANEKLFF	TGTGCCAGCAGCGCGGGACAAGCAAATGAAAAACTGTTTTTT
TRBV5-1	TRBD1	TRBJ2-2	CASSLFIQGASGELFF	TGCGCCAGCAGCCTATTTATACAGGGGGCGAGCGGGGAGCTGTTTTTT
TRBV2	TRBD1	TRBJ1-1	CASRTSTGGTEAFF	TGTGCCAGCAGGACTTCGACAGGGGGAACTGAAGCTTTCTTT
TRBV28	TRBD1	TRBJ2-4	CASRVQGLSKNIQYF	TGTGCCAGCAGAGTACAGGGGCTTTCCAAAAACATTCAGTACTTC
TRBV20-1	NA	TRBJ2-3	CSSRAADTQYF	TGCAGCTCGCGAGCCGCAGATACGCAGTATTTT
TRBV19	TRBD1	TRBJ2-1	CASSIGQGTYNEQFF	TGTGCCAGTAGTATAGGACAGGGAACCTACAATGAGCAGTTCTTC
TRBV5-4	TRBD1	TRBJ2-7	CASSDRDSLYEQYF	TGTGCCAGCAGCGACCGGGACAGTCTATACGAGCAGTACTTC
TRBV9	NA	TRBJ2-3	CASSLNGRASTDTQYF	TGTGCCAGCAGCCTCAACGGCAGGGCTAGCACAGATACGCAGTATTTT
TRBV28	NA	TRBJ1-1	CATRRQGESFF	TGTGCCACCAGACGGCAGGGCGAATCTTTCTTT
TRBV4-2	TRBD1	TRBJ2-7	CASSQDGTGAHEQYF	TGTGCCAGCAGCCAAGACGGGACAGGGGCACACGAGCAGTACTTC
TRBV4-1	TRBD1	TRBJ2-3	CASSQHPGQGYTTQYF	TGCGCCAGCAGCCAACATCCGGGACAGGGTTATACTACGCAGTATTTT
TRBV5-1	NA	TRBJ2-7	CASRRDSYEQYF	TGCGCCAGCAGGCGGGACAGCTACGAGCAGTACTTC
TRBV4-2	TRBD2	TRBJ2-7	CASSRRSRGLASDGDYEQYF	TGTGCCAGCAGCCGAAGAAGTAGGGGACTAGCGTCAGACGGTGACTACGAGCAGTACTTC
TRBV6-1	NA	TRBJ2-1	CASRGAMSSYNEQFF	TGTGCCAGCAGGGGAGCCATGAGCTCCTACAATGAGCAGTTCTTC
TRBV30	TRBD2	TRBJ2-7	CAWSVTSGSAYEQYF	TGTGCCTGGAGTGTAACTAGCGGGAGTGCCTACGAGCAGTACTTC
TRBV19	NA	TRBJ1-2	CASTPTLIGLRYSYTF	TGTGCCAGTACCCCAACGCTGATCGGACTGAGATACAGCTACACCTTC
TRBV6-5	TRBD1	TRBJ1-2	CASSYSRTGGGYGYTF	TGTGCCAGCAGTTACTCGCGGACAGGGGGAGGCTATGGCTACACCTTC
TRBV19	NA	TRBJ1-3	CASQETTGGNTIYF	TGTGCCAGCCAGGAAACCACCGGCGGAAACACCATATATTTT
TRBV6-1	TRBD2	TRBJ2-7	CASSGLAGRLSEQYF	TGTGCCAGCAGCGGACTAGCGGGAAGGTTGAGCGAGCAGTACTTC
TRBV18	NA	TRBJ2-5	CASSPWGEEETQYF	TGTGCCAGCTCACCTTGGGGGGAGGAAGAGACCCAGTACTTC